This T cell receptor beta chain was recovered during a study of a mutant IDH1 vaccine in newly diagnosed glioma. Turning to the study itself: The sex distribution of treated patients was 62.5% male and about 38% female, with a mean age of 40.4 years. Earlier treatment was radiotherapy, temozolomide, or both, with most getting both.

This clone was found once. No antigen is known for it. The time point was: week 47, end of study. Topical imiquimod accompanied each vaccine dose, which consisted of 300 ug of mutant IDH1 20-mer peptide. Clones were sequenced by immunoSEQ multiplex PCR, and TCRdb holds only the in-frame ones, with some missing. The sample includes about 60,000 clones, roughly four fifths of them seen just once. CDR1 SGHTS and CDR2 YDEGEE come from the germline V gene. V was clipped by 2 bases and J by 10 bases; unmatched bases: 3. This CDR3 comprises 12 residues. The TCR was taken from a woman in her fifties or sixties with glioma. Here the sequenced sample was PBMCs, taken from a glioma patient whose treatment included an IDH1 peptide vaccine. This sequence joins TRBV5-8 and TRBJ2-3; 8 nucleotides line up with TRBD2. The CDR3 region has the DNA TGTGCCAGCAGCTTCGGACTAGCAGCGCAGTATTTT. This encodes CASSFGLAAQYF.